Listed below are T cell receptor beta chains from one sample, sequenced in a study of long-term antiretroviral therapy in people with HIV. Only in-frame clones appear in the TCRdb table, and some are missing; sequencing was by immunoSEQ multiplex PCR. The sample records approximately 36,000 clones, over 75% being singletons. The sample here was unsorted PBMCs, taken 0.6 years after starting antiretroviral therapy. These receptors were collected from a man aged 18-30 years with HIV. CDR3s include the opening cysteine and the closing phenylalanine or tryptophan. The order of the fields is CDR3 protein, CDR3 DNA, D gene, clone size, V gene, J gene, CDR3 length. A D gene is named only where the DNA matches it firmly. Part of the rows lack a size; the others show once, few, many or a class for expanded clones.

CASSTRGRTEAFF	TGTGCCAGCAGCACCAGGGGGCGGACTGAAGCTTTCTTT	TRBD1	NA	TRBV6-6	TRBJ1-1	13
CSVEGGEDTGELFF	TGCAGCGTTGAAGGGGGCGAAGACACCGGGGAGCTGTTTTTT	NA	NA	TRBV29-1	TRBJ2-2	14
CAWAGQQETQYF	TGTGCCTGGGCGGGACAGCAAGAGACCCAGTACTTC	NA	NA	TRBV30	TRBJ2-5	12
CAWSVRPPTEQFF	TGTGCCTGGAGTGTACGGCCCCCAACTGAGCAGTTCTTC	NA	NA	TRBV30	TRBJ2-1	13
CASSIKGFGYTF	TGTGCCAGTAGTATTAAGGGGTTTGGCTACACCTTC	NA	few	TRBV19	TRBJ1-2	12
CASSSHSGLAVYEQYF	TGTGCCAGCAGCTCCCATAGCGGACTAGCCGTGTACGAGCAGTACTTC	TRBD2	NA	TRBV9	TRBJ2-7	16
CASSRIPGRIPPGNQPQHF	TGTGCCAGCAGTCGGATACCGGGTCGAATTCCCCCCGGCAATCAGCCCCAGCATTTT	NA	NA	TRBV27	TRBJ1-5	19
CASSLTGQGADREQYF	TGTGCCAGCAGTTTAACGGGACAGGGGGCCGACCGCGAGCAGTACTTC	TRBD1	NA	TRBV28	TRBJ2-7	16
CASSHLAGPFGEQYF	TGTGCCAGTAGCCATTTAGCGGGACCTTTCGGCGAGCAGTACTTC	TRBD2	NA	TRBV19	TRBJ2-7	15
CASSQDHEGAATEAFF	TGCGCCAGCAGCCAAGATCATGAGGGCGCGGCAACTGAAGCTTTCTTT	NA	NA	TRBV4-3	TRBJ1-1	16
CASSILLSNQPQHF	TGTGCCAGTAGTATTCTACTCAGCAATCAGCCCCAGCATTTT	NA	NA	TRBV19	TRBJ1-5	14
CASSLIWANTEAFF	TGTGCCAGCAGCCTTATCTGGGCGAACACTGAAGCTTTCTTT	NA	NA	TRBV7-2	TRBJ1-1	14
CASSDPGEGNTEAFF	TGTGCCAGCAGCGACCCAGGGGAAGGGAACACTGAAGCTTTCTTT	NA	NA	TRBV6-6	TRBJ1-1	15
CASSPEGDTQYF	TGTGCCAGCTCACCTGAGGGAGATACGCAGTATTTT	NA	NA	TRBV18	TRBJ2-3	12
CASSEALQYPNTGELFF	TGTGCCAGCAGTGAAGCGCTTCAGTACCCGAACACCGGGGAGCTGTTTTTT	NA	NA	TRBV2	TRBJ2-2	17